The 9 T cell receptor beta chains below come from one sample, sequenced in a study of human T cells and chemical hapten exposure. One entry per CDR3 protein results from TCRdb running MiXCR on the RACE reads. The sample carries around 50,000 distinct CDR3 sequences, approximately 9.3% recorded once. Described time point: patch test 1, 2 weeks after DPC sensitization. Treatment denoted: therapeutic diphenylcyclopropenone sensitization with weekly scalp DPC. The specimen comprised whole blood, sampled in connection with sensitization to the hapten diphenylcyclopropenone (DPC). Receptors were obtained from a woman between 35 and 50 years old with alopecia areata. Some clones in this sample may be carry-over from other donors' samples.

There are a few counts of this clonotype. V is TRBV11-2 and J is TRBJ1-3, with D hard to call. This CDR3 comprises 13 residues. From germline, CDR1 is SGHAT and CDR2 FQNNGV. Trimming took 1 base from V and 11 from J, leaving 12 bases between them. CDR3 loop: CASSLAAHPAIYF. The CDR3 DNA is TGTGCCAGCAGCTTAGCGGCCCATCCGGCCATATATTTT.

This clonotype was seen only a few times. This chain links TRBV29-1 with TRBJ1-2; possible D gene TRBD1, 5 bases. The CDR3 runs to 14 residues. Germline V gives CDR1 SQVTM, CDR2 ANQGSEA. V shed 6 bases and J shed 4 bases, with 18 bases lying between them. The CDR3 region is CSVLIPGRSYGYTF. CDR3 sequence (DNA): TGCAGCGTCCTCATCCCGGGACGGAGCTATGGCTACACCTTC. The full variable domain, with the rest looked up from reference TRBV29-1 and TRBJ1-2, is SAVISQKPSRDICQRGTSLTIQCQVDSQVTMMFWYRQQPGQSLTLIATANQGSEATYESGFVIDKFPISRPNLTFSTLTVSNMSPEDSSIYLCSVLIPGRSYGYTFGSGTRLTVV.

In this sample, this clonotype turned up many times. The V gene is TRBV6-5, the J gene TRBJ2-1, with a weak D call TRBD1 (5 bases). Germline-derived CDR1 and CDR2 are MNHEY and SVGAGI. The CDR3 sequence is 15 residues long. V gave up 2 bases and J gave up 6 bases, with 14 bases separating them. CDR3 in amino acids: CASSYRQGYRNEQFF. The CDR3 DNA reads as TGTGCCAGCAGTTACCGGCAGGGCTACCGCAATGAGCAGTTCTTC.

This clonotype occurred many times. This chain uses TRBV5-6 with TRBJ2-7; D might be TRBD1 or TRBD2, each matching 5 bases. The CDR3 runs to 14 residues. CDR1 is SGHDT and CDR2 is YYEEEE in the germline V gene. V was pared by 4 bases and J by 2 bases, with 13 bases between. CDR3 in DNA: TGTGCCAGCAGCACGGGACCCGACGCCTACGAGCAGTACTTC. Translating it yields CASSTGPDAYEQYF. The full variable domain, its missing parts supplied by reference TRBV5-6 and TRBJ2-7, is DAGVTQSPTHLIKTRGQQVTLRCSPKSGHDTVSWYQQALGQGPQFIFQYYEEEERQRGNFPDRFSGHQFPNYSSELNVNALLLGDSALYLCASSTGPDAYEQYFGPGTRLTVT.

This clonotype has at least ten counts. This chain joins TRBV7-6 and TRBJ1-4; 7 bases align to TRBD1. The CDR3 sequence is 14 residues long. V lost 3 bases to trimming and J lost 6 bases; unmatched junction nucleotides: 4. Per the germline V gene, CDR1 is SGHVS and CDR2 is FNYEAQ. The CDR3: CASSLTGRDEKLFF. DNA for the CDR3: TGTGCCAGCAGCTTGACAGGGAGGGATGAAAAACTGTTTTTT.

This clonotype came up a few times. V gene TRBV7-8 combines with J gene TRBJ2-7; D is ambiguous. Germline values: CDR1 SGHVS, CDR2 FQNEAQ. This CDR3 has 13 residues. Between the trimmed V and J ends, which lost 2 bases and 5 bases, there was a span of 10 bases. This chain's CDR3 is CASSLQNVHEQYF. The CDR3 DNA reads TGTGCCAGCAGCTTACAAAACGTTCACGAGCAGTACTTC. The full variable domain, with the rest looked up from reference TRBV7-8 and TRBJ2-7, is GAGVSQSPRYKVAKRGQDVALRCDPISGHVSLFWYQQALGQGPEFLTYFQNEAQLDKSGLPSDRFFAERPEGSVSTLKIQRTQQEDSAVYLCASSLQNVHEQYFGPGTRLTVT.

The CDR3 region is CSAGGVRDTEAFF. The CDR3 DNA reads as TGCAGTGCTGGGGGAGTCAGGGACACTGAAGCTTTCTTT. This chain connects TRBV20-1 to TRBJ1-1; D may be TRBD1 (5 bases). Germline values: CDR1 DFQATT, CDR2 SNEGSKA (reference sequence). The CDR3 contains 13 residues. V was shortened by 5 bases and J by 3 bases, with 13 bases between the two germline ends.

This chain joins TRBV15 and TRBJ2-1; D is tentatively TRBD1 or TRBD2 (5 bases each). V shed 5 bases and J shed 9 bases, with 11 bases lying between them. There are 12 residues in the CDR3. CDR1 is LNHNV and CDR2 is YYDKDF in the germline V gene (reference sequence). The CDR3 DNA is TGTGCCACCAGCTATACAGGAGGTGAGCAGTTCTTC. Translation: CATSYTGGEQFF.

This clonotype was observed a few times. Written as DNA, the CDR3 is TGTGCCAGCAGTTCTCGGTCCACCGGGGAGCTGTTTTTT. Translation: CASSSRSTGELFF. V usage is TRBV12-3 or TRBV12-4 and J usage is TRBJ2-2; D not resolved. V was pared by 4 bases and J by 4 bases, with 7 bases between. This CDR3 region has 13 residues.